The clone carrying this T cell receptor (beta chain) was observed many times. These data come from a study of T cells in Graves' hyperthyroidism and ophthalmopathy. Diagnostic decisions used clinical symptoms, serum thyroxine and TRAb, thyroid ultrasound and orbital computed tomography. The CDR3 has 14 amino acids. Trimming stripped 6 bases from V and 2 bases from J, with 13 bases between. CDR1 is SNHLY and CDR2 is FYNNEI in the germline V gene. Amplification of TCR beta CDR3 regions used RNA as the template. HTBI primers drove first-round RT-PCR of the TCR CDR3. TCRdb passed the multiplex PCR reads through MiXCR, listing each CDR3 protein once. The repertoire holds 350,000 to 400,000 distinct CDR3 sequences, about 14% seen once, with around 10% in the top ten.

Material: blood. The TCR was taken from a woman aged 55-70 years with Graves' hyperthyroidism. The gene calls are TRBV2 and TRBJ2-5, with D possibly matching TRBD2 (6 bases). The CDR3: CASSRLEGQETQYF. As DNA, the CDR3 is TGTGCCAGCAGCCGACTAGAAGGACAAGAGACCCAGTACTTC. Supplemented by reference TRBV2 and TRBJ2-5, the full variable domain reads EPEVTQTPSHQVTQMGQEVILRCVPISNHLYFYWYRQILGQKVEFLVSFYNNEISEKSEIFDDQFSVERPDGSNFTLKIRSTKLEDSAMYFCASSRLEGQETQYFGPGTRLLVL.